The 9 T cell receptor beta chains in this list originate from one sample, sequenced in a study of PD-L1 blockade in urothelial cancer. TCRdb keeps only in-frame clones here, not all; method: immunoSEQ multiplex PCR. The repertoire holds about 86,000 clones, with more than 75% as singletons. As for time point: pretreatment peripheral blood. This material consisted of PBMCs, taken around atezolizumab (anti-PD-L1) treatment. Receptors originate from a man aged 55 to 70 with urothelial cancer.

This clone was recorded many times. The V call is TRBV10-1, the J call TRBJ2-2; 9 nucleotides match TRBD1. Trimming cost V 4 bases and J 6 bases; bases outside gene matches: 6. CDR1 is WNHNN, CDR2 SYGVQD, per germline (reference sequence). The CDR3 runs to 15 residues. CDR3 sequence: CASSAAGTGSGELFF. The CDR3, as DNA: TGCGCCAGCAGTGCTGCCGGGACAGGGTCCGGGGAGCTGTTTTTT.

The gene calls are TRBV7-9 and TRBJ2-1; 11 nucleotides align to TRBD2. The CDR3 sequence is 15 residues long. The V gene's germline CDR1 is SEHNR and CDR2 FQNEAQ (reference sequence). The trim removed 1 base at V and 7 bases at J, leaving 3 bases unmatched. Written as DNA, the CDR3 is TGTGCCAGCAGCTTAGTACTAGCGGGAGTGAATGAGCAGTTCTTC. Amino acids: CASSLVLAGVNEQFF.

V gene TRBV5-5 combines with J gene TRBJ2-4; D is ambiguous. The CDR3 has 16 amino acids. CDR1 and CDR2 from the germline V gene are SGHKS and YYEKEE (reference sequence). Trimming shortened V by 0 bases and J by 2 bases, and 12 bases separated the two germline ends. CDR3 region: CASSLVRSASKNIQYF. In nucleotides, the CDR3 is TGTGCCAGCAGCTTGGTGAGGTCGGCCTCCAAAAACATTCAGTACTTC.

The CDR3 reads CASRLVRDYEQYF. In DNA form, the CDR3 reads TGTGCCAGCAGATTAGTCCGTGACTACGAGCAGTACTTC. This chain links TRBV6-6 with TRBJ2-7; D is unresolved. This CDR3 spans 13 amino acids. V lost 6 bases and J lost 3, with 12 bases in between. Germline V gene sequence: CDR1 MNHNY, CDR2 SVGAGI (reference sequence).

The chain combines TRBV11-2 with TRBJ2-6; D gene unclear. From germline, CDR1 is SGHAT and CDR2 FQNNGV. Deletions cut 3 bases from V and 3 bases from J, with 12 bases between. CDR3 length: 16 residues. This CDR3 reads CASSFPRGRGANVLTF. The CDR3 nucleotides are TGTGCCAGCAGCTTCCCCCGTGGCCGTGGGGCCAACGTCCTGACTTTC.

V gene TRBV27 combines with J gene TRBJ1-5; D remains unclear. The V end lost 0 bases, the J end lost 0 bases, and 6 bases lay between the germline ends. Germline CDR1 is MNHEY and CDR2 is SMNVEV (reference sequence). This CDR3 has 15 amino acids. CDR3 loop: CASSLSRNSNQPQHF. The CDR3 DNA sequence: TGTGCCAGCAGTTTATCGCGGAATAGCAATCAGCCCCAGCATTTT.

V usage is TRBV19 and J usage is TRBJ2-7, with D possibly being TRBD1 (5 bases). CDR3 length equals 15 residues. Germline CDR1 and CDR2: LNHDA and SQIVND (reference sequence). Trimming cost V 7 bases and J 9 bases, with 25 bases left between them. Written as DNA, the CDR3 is TGTGCCAGTAATCAGGGCAGCTCAAAGTCCCGAGGGCAGTACTTC. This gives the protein CASNQGSSKSRGQYF.

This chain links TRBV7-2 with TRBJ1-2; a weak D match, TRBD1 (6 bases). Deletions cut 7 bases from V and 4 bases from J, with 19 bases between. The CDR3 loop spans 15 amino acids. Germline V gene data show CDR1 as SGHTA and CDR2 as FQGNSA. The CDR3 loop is CASTLRGGGAYGYTF. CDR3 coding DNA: TGTGCCAGCACCCTTAGAGGGGGGGGCGCCTATGGCTACACCTTC.

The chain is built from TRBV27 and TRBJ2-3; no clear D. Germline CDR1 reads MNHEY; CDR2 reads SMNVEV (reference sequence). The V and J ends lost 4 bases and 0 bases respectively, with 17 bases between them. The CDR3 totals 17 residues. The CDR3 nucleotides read TGTGCCAGCAGTTATGCCGGGTACCTCCTTAGCACAGATACGCAGTATTTT. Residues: CASSYAGYLLSTDTQYF.